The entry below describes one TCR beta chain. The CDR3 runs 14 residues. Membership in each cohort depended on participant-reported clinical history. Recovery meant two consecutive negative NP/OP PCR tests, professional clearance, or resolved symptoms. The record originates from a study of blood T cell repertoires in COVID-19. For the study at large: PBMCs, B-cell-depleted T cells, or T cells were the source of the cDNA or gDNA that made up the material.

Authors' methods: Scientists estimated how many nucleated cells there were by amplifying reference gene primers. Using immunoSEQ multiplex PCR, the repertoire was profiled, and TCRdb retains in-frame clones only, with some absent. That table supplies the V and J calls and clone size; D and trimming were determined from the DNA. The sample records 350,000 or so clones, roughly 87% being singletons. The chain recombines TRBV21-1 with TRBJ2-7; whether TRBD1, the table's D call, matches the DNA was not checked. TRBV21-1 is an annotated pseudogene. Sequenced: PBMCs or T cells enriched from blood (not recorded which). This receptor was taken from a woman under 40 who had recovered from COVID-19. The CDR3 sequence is CASSTHRDPYEQYF. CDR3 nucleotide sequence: TGTGCCAGCAGCACCCACAGGGACCCCTACGAGCAGTACTTC.